What follows are 31 T cell receptor beta chains derived from one specimen sequenced in a study of vaccination effects on CD4 cells after COVID-19. CD4+ T cells specific for antigen were expanded with viral peptide pools by the ViraFEST assay before sequencing. Investigators separated out CD4+ T cells once 9 to 11 days of culture had passed. It was two doses of either the BNT162b2 or mRNA-1273 vaccine that participants received. Their specific antigens are unknown. Assay: immunoSEQ multiplex PCR; the TCRdb copy retains only in-frame clones and omits some. The sample holds roughly 70,000 clones, roughly 76% seen once. The specimen was CD4+ T cells from PBMCs cultured with HCoV-OC43 spike peptides, collected after COVID-19 vaccination. Noted subset: HCoV-OC43 spike overlapping peptide pool stimulation. These receptors came from a human donor who received a COVID-19 vaccine.

The V call is TRBV6-1, the J call TRBJ2-3; D is ambiguous. V lost 4 bases to trimming and J lost 1 base, with 21 bases between them. Germline V gene data show CDR1 as MNHNS and CDR2 as SASEGT. CDR3 size: 18 residues. This chain's CDR3 is CASSATIWTASGTDTQYF. The CDR3 DNA reads TGTGCCAGCAGTGCAACGATATGGACGGCCTCGGGCACAGATACGCAGTATTTT.

CDR3 bases: TGTGCCAGCAGCCGTCAGGGGACAGATACGCAGTATTTT. This gives the protein CASSRQGTDTQYF. V usage is TRBV14 and J usage is TRBJ2-3; D possibly corresponds to TRBD1 (6 bases). V shed 4 bases and J shed 3 bases, with 8 bases lying between them. Germline V gene data show CDR1 as SGHDN and CDR2 as FVKESK. This CDR3 contains 13 residues.

The chain is built from TRBV10-1 and TRBJ2-7; 7 bases map to TRBD1. The V gene end was trimmed by 4 bases and the J gene end by 2 bases; junction bases not matched to a gene: 14. The V gene's germline CDR1 is WNHNN and CDR2 SYGVQD (reference sequence). The CDR3 has 17 amino acids. CDR3 amino acids: CASSGHRHRGSAYEQYV. CDR3 DNA sequence: TGCGCCAGCAGTGGCCATAGACACAGGGGTAGCGCCTACGAGCAGTACGTC.

The chain is built from TRBV3-1 (or the pseudogene TRBV3-2) and TRBJ1-2; 8 nucleotides agree with TRBD1. Germline CDR1 is LGHDT and CDR2 is YNNKEL (reference sequence). The CDR3 is 12 amino acids. The ends lost 7 bases at V and 8 bases at J; junction bases unmatched: 6. The CDR3 is CASTVTGEGYTF. The CDR3 DNA reads as TGTGCCAGCACCGTGACAGGGGAGGGCTACACCTTC.

This clone was picked up a small number of times. This chain links TRBV20-1 with TRBJ1-2; no firm D call. Trimming pared 5 bases from V and 8 bases from J, leaving 12 bases between. Germline CDR1 is DFQATT and CDR2 is SNEGSKA (reference sequence). There are 11 residues in the CDR3. The CDR3 region has the DNA TGCAGTGCTTCTGTAGGGAGCGGCTACACCTTC. Translation: CSASVGSGYTF.

V is TRBV9 and J is TRBJ1-5; no reliable D call. CDR3 length: 14 amino acids. Germline V gives CDR1 SGDLS, CDR2 YYNGEE. With 2 bases removed from V and 6 bases from J, the gap between germline ends came to 12 bases. The DNA of the CDR3 is TGTGCCAGCAGCGTGTCGGGGTCCACTCAGCCCCAGCATTTT. Protein: CASSVSGSTQPQHF.

The V and J genes are TRBV6-5 and TRBJ2-2; D assignment may be TRBD1 or TRBD2 (5 bases each). Trimming pared 9 bases from V and 5 bases from J, leaving 16 bases between. CDR3 length: 14 residues. Germline V gene lookup returns CDR1 MNHEY and CDR2 SVGAGI. The CDR3 is CASHKGPRTGELFF. The CDR3 DNA is TGTGCCAGTCACAAGGGACCCAGGACCGGGGAGCTGTTTTTT.

The DNA of the CDR3 is TGCGCCAGCAGCTCACAGGGAGGGGCGGAGACCCAGTACTTC. Its translation: CASSSQGGAETQYF. The chain carries TRBV5-1 and TRBJ2-5, with a possible D match to TRBD2 (7 bases). The germline V gene encodes CDR1 SGHRS and CDR2 YFSETQ. Trimming shortened V by 3 bases and J by 5 bases, and 14 bases separated the two germline ends. The CDR3 is made up of 14 amino acids.

CDR3 nucleotide sequence: TGTGCCACCTCACTCCTCCGGGGCAACTCCTACAATGAGCAGTTCTTC. Its translation is CATSLLRGNSYNEQFF. The chain joins TRBV21-1 to TRBJ2-1. TRBV21-1 is termed a pseudogene. The CDR3 covers 16 residues.

V is TRBV28 and J is TRBJ1-5; D uncertain. Trimming took 6 bases from V and 4 from J, leaving 22 bases between them. The CDR3 runs to 17 residues. Germline V gives CDR1 MDHEN, CDR2 SYDVKM. The CDR3: CASSLGPLSNSNQPQHF. DNA for the CDR3: TGTGCCAGCAGCCTCGGGCCTTTGTCAAATTCAAATCAGCCCCAGCATTTT.

This sequence joins TRBV29-1 and TRBJ2-4, with D unresolved. The germline gives CDR1 SQVTM, CDR2 ANQGSEA. This CDR3 is built from 10 residues. V lost 5 bases and J 4 bases, leaving 3 bases between the germline ends. CDR3 coding DNA: TGCAGCGTTTTTAAAAACATTCAGTACTTC. The encoded protein is CSVFKNIQYF.

V gene TRBV10-1 combines with J gene TRBJ2-3, with a weak D call TRBD1 (5 bases). CDR1 and CDR2 (germline): WNHNN, SYGVQD (reference sequence). The CDR3 runs to 12 residues. V lost 5 bases, J lost 4 bases, and 7 bases lay in between. CDR3 DNA sequence: TGCGCCAGCAGTCAGGGCTCAGATACGCAGTATTTT. Protein sequence: CASSQGSDTQYF.

This chain connects TRBV19 to TRBJ1-3, with 7 bases identical to TRBD1. The V gene's germline CDR1 is LNHDA and CDR2 SQIVND (reference sequence). The junction had 8 bases not matched to a gene; V was cut back by 4 bases and J by 2 bases. This CDR3 is built from 16 residues. CDR3 in DNA: TGTGCCAGTAGTAGAAAAGGGGGCGGCCCTGGAAACACCATATATTTT. Translated: CASSRKGGGPGNTIYF.

The gene calls are TRBV4-1 and TRBJ2-3, with a weak D call TRBD1 (7 bases). Trimming pared 0 bases from V and 6 bases from J, leaving 19 bases between. CDR1 is MGHRA and CDR2 is YSYEKL in the germline V gene. The CDR3 loop spans 17 amino acids. CDR3 residues: CASSQDQGGLSGDTQYF. CDR3 nucleotide sequence: TGCGCCAGCAGCCAAGATCAGGGGGGTTTGTCAGGGGATACGCAGTATTTT.

CDR3 nucleotides: TGTGCCAGCAGTGAATTGCCGTATAGCGGTAGCTCCTACGAGCAGTACGTC. Translation: CASSELPYSGSSYEQYV. The chain joins TRBV6-1 to TRBJ2-7, with D maybe TRBD2 (6 bases). The CDR3 contains 17 residues. From germline, CDR1 is MNHNS and CDR2 SASEGT. The V gene lost 2 bases and the J gene lost 0 bases, with 17 bases spanning the gap.

This clone is a singleton in its sample. CDR3 sequence: CASTKNRVNTEAFF. Here the CDR3 DNA reads TGTGCCAGCACTAAAAACAGAGTGAACACTGAAGCTTTCTTT. This chain links TRBV6-5 with TRBJ1-1; no reliable D call. The CDR3 consists of 14 residues. The germline V gene encodes CDR1 MNHEY and CDR2 SVGAGI. Between the trimmed V and J ends, which lost 7 bases and 0 bases, there was a span of 12 bases.

The sample holds a few counts of this clone. The chain combines TRBV4-1 with TRBJ2-6; D is uncertain. Between the trimmed V and J ends, which lost 1 base and 1 base, there was a span of 8 bases. The V gene's germline CDR1 is MGHRA and CDR2 YSYEKL. The CDR3 runs to 16 residues. CDR3 DNA: TGCGCCAGCAGCCAAGCACCGACTTCTGGGGCCAACGTCCTGACTTTC. It specifies CASSQAPTSGANVLTF.

The CDR3 protein is CASREGTPNTEAFF. The CDR3 DNA reads as TGTGCCAGCAGGGAGGGGACGCCGAACACTGAAGCTTTCTTT. This chain links TRBV6-4 with TRBJ1-1; possible D gene TRBD1, 5 bases. The CDR3 runs 14 residues. V was clipped by 6 bases and J by 1 base, with 12 bases between them. Germline CDR1 and CDR2: MRHNA and SNTAGT.

This chain uses TRBV7-2 with TRBJ1-5; possibly TRBD1 for D (6 bases). The CDR3 is made up of 15 amino acids. Trimming removed 6 bases from V and 6 bases from J, with 18 bases in between. Germline CDR1 is SGHTA and CDR2 is FQGNSA. The CDR3 protein is CASSSLRGIGQPQHF. The CDR3 DNA sequence: TGTGCCAGCAGTTCATTGAGGGGGATAGGTCAGCCCCAGCATTTT.

The chain uses TRBV11-3 and TRBJ1-5; D is perhaps TRBD1 (5 bases). CDR1 and CDR2 from the germline V gene are SGHNT and YENEEA. Deletions cut 4 bases from V and 3 bases from J, with 13 bases between. This CDR3 has 15 residues. For the CDR3, the DNA is TGTGCCAGCAGCTCGGCAGGGAGGGACAATCAGCCCCAGCATTTT. Amino acid sequence: CASSSAGRDNQPQHF.

This clone was counted once. V gene TRBV18 combines with J gene TRBJ2-2, with 12 bases that match TRBD1. Germline CDR1 reads KGHSH; CDR2 reads LQKENI. The length of the CDR3 is 16 residues. V was clipped by 5 bases and J by 5 bases; unmatched bases: 6. DNA for the CDR3: TGTGCCAGCTCAACAGGGACAGGGGGCTCAACCGGGGAGCTGTTTTTT. This codes for CASSTGTGGSTGELFF.

The table lists this clone with a count of one. This sequence joins TRBV24-1 and TRBJ2-5; D is unresolved. V was pared by 1 base and J by 4 bases, with 3 bases between. The germline V gene encodes CDR1 KGHDR and CDR2 SFDVKD. The CDR3 spans 12 residues. CDR3 in DNA: TGTGCCACCAGTGATTTAGGAGAGACCCAGTACTTC. The encoded protein is CATSDLGETQYF.

The chain recombines TRBV18 with TRBJ1-4; D remains ambiguous. V dropped 6 bases and J dropped 0 bases, with 8 bases sitting between them. Germline loops: CDR1 KGHSH, CDR2 LQKENI. The CDR3 loop spans 14 amino acids. The CDR3 DNA reads as TGTGCCAGCTCGCCGGTTGCAACTAATGAAAAACTGTTTTTT. Its translation: CASSPVATNEKLFF.

The chain combines TRBV3-1 (or the pseudogene TRBV3-2) with TRBJ1-1; 9 bases map to TRBD1. J was trimmed by 1 base and V by 4 bases; bases with no gene match: 4. The CDR3 covers 15 residues. Germline CDR1 is LGHDT and CDR2 is YNNKEL (reference sequence). The CDR3 DNA sequence: TGTGCCAGCAGCCTAAGGGACAGGGAGAACACTGAAGCTTTCTTT. It is translated as CASSLRDRENTEAFF.

The chain combines TRBV6-1 with TRBJ2-3; TRBD2 aligns across 10 bases. The CDR3 contains 16 residues. Per the germline V gene, CDR1 is MNHNS and CDR2 is SASEGT. V was clipped by 4 bases and J by 2 bases; unmatched bases: 6. The CDR3 region is CASSGRSGGNTDTQYF. The CDR3 DNA is TGTGCCAGCAGTGGACGTAGCGGGGGGAACACAGATACGCAGTATTTT.

This clone was seen only a few times. This chain uses TRBV6-5 with TRBJ1-2, with D possibly being TRBD1 (5 bases). CDR3 length: 15 amino acids. Trimming removed 5 bases from V and 5 bases from J, with 18 bases in between. Per germline, CDR1 MNHEY and CDR2 SVGAGI. The DNA of the CDR3 is TGTGCCAGCAGTACCGACAGTCGCGGGGTATATGGCTACACCTTC. It is translated as CASSTDSRGVYGYTF.

This chain joins TRBV3-1 (or the pseudogene TRBV3-2) and TRBJ2-4; 8 bases fit TRBD2. V shed 1 base and J 9 bases; nucleotides not matched to a gene: 5. Germline assignment: CDR1 LGHDT and CDR2 YNNKEL (reference sequence). The CDR3 length is 14 residues. The DNA for the CDR3 is TGTGCCAGCAGCCAAGTCGGGGGGGAGTTCATTCAGTACTTC. Its protein product is CASSQVGGEFIQYF.

This chain joins TRBV6-5 and TRBJ1-6; D not resolved. Trimming removed 2 bases at V and 6 bases at J, with 8 bases between. The CDR3 totals 14 residues. Germline values: CDR1 MNHEY, CDR2 SVGAGI. The DNA for the CDR3 is TGTGCCAGCAGTTACGATGCGTCTAATTCACCCCTCCACTTT. This translates into CASSYDASNSPLHF.

This clone was recorded once. This chain links TRBV7-6 with TRBJ2-1, with 10 nucleotides matching TRBD2. Germline assignment: CDR1 SGHVS and CDR2 FNYEAQ. V was clipped by 5 bases and J by 7 bases; unmatched bases: 11. There are 16 residues in the CDR3. The CDR3 sequence is CASSPGGASGGNEQFF. The CDR3 DNA reads TGTGCCAGCAGCCCCGGGGGGGCTAGCGGGGGAAATGAGCAGTTCTTC. The full variable domain, rest sourced from reference TRBV7-6 and TRBJ2-1, is GAGVSQSPRYKVTKRGQDVALRCDPISGHVSLYWYRQALGQGPEFLTYFNYEAQQDKSGLPNDRFSAERPEGSISTLTIQRTEQRDSAMYRCASSPGGASGGNEQFFGPGTRLTVL.

The CDR3 nucleotides are TGTGCCAGCTCACCACCTCAGGGGACCGCGAACACCGGGGAGCTGTTTTTT. Its translation is CASSPPQGTANTGELFF. The chain carries TRBV18 and TRBJ2-2; possible D gene TRBD1, 6 bases. Germline V gene data show CDR1 as KGHSH and CDR2 as LQKENI. The V end lost 0 bases, the J end lost 0 bases, and 11 bases lay between the germline ends. The CDR3 runs 17 residues.

The chain combines TRBV28 with TRBJ2-7; the D gene could be TRBD1 or TRBD2 (6 bases each). V was pared by 5 bases and J by 0 bases, with 14 bases between. CDR3 size: 15 residues. Per the germline V gene, CDR1 is MDHEN and CDR2 is SYDVKM. CDR3 loop: CASSQQGLGSYEQYV. CDR3 bases: TGTGCCAGCAGTCAACAGGGACTGGGCTCCTACGAGCAGTACGTC.